This is a list of T cell receptor beta chains from one sample in a study of blood T cell repertoires in COVID-19. Clones were sequenced by immunoSEQ multiplex PCR, and TCRdb holds only the in-frame ones, with some missing. This table holds some 310,000 clones, about 90% found once. Sequencing was done on a sample of peripheral blood. Receptors were obtained from a woman in her 40s with COVID-19, enrolled during active disease. Each CDR3 is given with its conserved first and last residue. Expanded clones are given a class, and other clones once, few, many or no size at all.

CDR3: CASSLYDRYNSPLHF
size: .
J: TRBJ1-6
V: TRBV27

CDR3: CASIHRGDNTEAFF
size: .
J: TRBJ1-1
V: TRBV6-5

CDR3: CASQAGLQETQYF
size: .
J: TRBJ2-5
V: TRBV7-7

CDR3: CASTFSGPTDTQYF
size: .
J: TRBJ2-3
V: TRBV3-1/TRBV3-2

CDR3: CASSPRTTGAYGYTF
size: .
J: TRBJ1-2
V: TRBV9

CDR3: CASSVLAGGTDTQYF
size: .
J: TRBJ2-3
V: TRBV2

CDR3: CASSLRYRGPQTQYF
size: .
J: TRBJ2-5
V: TRBV9

CDR3: CASLRSRGSGNTIYF
size: .
J: TRBJ1-3
V: TRBV18

CDR3: CASRTMKGGAYNEQFF
size: .
J: TRBJ2-1
V: TRBV28

CDR3: CASSLSFGRGLDYGYTF
size: .
J: TRBJ1-2
V: TRBV27

CDR3: CASRVAGALYNEQFF
size: .
J: TRBJ2-1
V: TRBV6-5

CDR3: CASSLETGKDTEAFF
size: .
J: TRBJ1-1
V: TRBV5-1

CDR3: CASKNLTGGSIQPQHF
size: .
J: TRBJ1-5
V: TRBV27

CDR3: CAISGEGEKLFF
size: .
J: TRBJ1-4
V: TRBV10-3

CDR3: CASSLNWNTGELFF
size: .
J: TRBJ2-2
V: TRBV7-2

CDR3: CASSQSNGILKHRGIMNTEAFF
size: .
J: TRBJ1-1
V: TRBV23-1

CDR3: CASSFMTGGKNTEAFF
size: .
J: TRBJ1-1
V: TRBV7-9

CDR3: CAGGLQGSNQPQHF
size: .
J: TRBJ1-5
V: TRBV28

CDR3: CASSPLAGEIGEQFF
size: .
J: TRBJ2-1
V: TRBV7-2

CDR3: CASSLVVSAQETQYF
size: once
J: TRBJ2-5
V: TRBV7-9

CDR3: CASSPVTGPLRGNQPQHF
size: .
J: TRBJ1-5
V: TRBV27

CDR3: CASFARGGSRTEAFF
size: .
J: TRBJ1-1
V: TRBV3-1/TRBV3-2

CDR3: CAWSPPPRLAATYEQYF
size: .
J: TRBJ2-7
V: TRBV30

CDR3: CASSQGPTGRNNEQFF
size: .
J: TRBJ2-1
V: TRBV14

CDR3: CATSRGARENTEAFF
size: .
J: TRBJ1-1
V: TRBV15

CDR3: CASSLEGRSPNTEAFF
size: .
J: TRBJ1-1
V: TRBV27

CDR3: CASSLGRSSNSPLHF
size: .
J: TRBJ1-6
V: TRBV28

CDR3: CASSLLMSSGNTIYF
size: .
J: TRBJ1-3
V: TRBV7-9

CDR3: CASSLWGRLGGTEAFF
size: few
J: TRBJ1-1
V: TRBV28

CDR3: CASSRGGAGYNEQFF
size: .
J: TRBJ2-1
V: TRBV6-2/TRBV6-3

CDR3: CASSRAGGGLRAEQFF
size: .
J: TRBJ2-1
V: TRBV27

CDR3: CASSFSQGQPLHF
size: .
J: TRBJ1-6
V: TRBV12-3/TRBV12-4

CDR3: CASSRPYSSHEQYF
size: .
J: TRBJ2-7
V: TRBV6-5

CDR3: CAIGTGSYEQYF
size: .
J: TRBJ2-7
V: TRBV2

CDR3: CASSQGTAGNTIYF
size: .
J: TRBJ1-3
V: TRBV4-2

CDR3: CASSRGQAGYGYTF
size: few
J: TRBJ1-2
V: TRBV28

CDR3: CASRPGLAQEGTYNEQFF
size: .
J: TRBJ2-1
V: TRBV19

CDR3: CASSPTGGYGYTF
size: .
J: TRBJ1-2
V: TRBV5-1

CDR3: CAISEMGQGVGEQFF
size: .
J: TRBJ2-1
V: TRBV10-3

CDR3: CATRLAAYEQYF
size: .
J: TRBJ2-7
V: TRBV2

CDR3: CASSLVRGYGYTF
size: .
J: TRBJ1-2
V: TRBV11-2

CDR3: CASSLQSGGGSGNTIYF
size: .
J: TRBJ1-3
V: TRBV5-1

CDR3: CASSQGREETQYF
size: .
J: TRBJ2-5
V: TRBV11-2

CDR3: CASSGGGTTDTQYF
size: .
J: TRBJ2-3
V: TRBV7-3

CDR3: CASSLAFSAGLGTEAFF
size: .
J: TRBJ1-1
V: TRBV5-1

CDR3: CASSILGRPLSTNEKLFF
size: few
J: TRBJ1-4
V: TRBV19

CDR3: CASSQRQGIDYEQYF
size: few
J: TRBJ2-7
V: TRBV4-1